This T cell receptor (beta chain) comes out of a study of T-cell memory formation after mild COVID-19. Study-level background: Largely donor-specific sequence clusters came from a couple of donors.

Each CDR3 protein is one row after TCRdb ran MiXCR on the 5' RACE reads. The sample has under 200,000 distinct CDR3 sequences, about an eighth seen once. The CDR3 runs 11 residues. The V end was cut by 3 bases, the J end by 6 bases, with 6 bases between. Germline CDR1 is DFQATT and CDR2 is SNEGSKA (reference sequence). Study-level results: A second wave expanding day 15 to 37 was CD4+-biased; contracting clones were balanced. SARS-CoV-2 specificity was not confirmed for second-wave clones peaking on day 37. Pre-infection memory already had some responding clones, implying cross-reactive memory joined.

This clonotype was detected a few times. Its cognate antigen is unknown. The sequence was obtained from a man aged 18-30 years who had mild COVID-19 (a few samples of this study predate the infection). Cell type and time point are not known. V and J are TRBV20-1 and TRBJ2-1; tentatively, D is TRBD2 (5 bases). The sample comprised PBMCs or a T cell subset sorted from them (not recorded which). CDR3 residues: CSARGSNEQFF. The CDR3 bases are TGCAGTGCTAGGGGGAGCAATGAGCAGTTCTTC.